The clone carrying this TCR beta chain showed up just a few times. Its target is unknown. This sample was taken from a study of beta chain features in type 1 diabetes. Study at large: The study found patients and healthy donors alike in age, gender and cell yields.

What was sequenced were expressed TCRB transcripts, since all of the isolated RNA had been reverse transcribed. Sequencing was performed with immunoSEQ multiplex PCR; in TCRdb, only in-frame clones are kept and a portion is missing. The data hold about 340,000 clones, with 9.3% observed a single time. V gave up 5 bases and J gave up 10 bases, with 13 bases separating them. Germline V CDR1 and CDR2: DFQATT, SNEGSKA (reference sequence). The CDR3 is 11 residues long. Study-wide results and limits: Shortening that was moderate but significant affected the TCRB CDR3s of Type 1 diabetes patients in all four CD4+ subsets.

On average, the one heparinised blood draw given by each donor was 90 to 150 mL. The chain has TRBV20-1 and TRBJ2-3; D unresolved. Sequences were obtained from central memory CD4+ T cells from blood. The TCR was taken from a man younger than 45 with type 1 diabetes. DNA of the CDR3: TGCAGTGCTCCACGGAGAGGCTCGCAGTATTTT. Amino acids: CSAPRRGSQYF.